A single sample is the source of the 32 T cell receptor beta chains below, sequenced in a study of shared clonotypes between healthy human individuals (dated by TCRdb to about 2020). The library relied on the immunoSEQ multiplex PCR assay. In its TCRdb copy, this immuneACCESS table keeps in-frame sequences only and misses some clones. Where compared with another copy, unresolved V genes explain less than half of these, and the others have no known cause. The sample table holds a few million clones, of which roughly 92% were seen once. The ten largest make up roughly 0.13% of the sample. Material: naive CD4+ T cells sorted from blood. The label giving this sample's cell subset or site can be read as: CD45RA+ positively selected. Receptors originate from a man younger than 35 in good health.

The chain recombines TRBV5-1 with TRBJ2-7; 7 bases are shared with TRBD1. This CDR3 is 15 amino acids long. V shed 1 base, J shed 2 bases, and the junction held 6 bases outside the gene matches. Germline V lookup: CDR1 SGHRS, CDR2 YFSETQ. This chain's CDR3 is CASSLLETGPYEQYF. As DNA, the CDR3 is TGCGCCAGCAGCTTGCTTGAGACAGGGCCCTACGAGCAGTACTTC.

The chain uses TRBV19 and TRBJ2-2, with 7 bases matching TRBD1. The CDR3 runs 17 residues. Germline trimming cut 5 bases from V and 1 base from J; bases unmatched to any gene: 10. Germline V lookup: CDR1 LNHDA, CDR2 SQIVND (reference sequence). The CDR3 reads CASSLHRDRKNTGELFF. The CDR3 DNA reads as TGTGCCAGTAGTCTTCACCGGGACAGAAAGAACACCGGGGAGCTGTTTTTT.

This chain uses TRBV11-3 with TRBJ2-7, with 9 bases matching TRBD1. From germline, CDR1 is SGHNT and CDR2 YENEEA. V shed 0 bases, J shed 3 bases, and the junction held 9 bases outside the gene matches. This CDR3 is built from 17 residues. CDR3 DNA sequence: TGTGCCAGCAGCTTAGACCCCCACAGGGGGCATGGCTACGAGCAGTACTTC. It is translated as CASSLDPHRGHGYEQYF.

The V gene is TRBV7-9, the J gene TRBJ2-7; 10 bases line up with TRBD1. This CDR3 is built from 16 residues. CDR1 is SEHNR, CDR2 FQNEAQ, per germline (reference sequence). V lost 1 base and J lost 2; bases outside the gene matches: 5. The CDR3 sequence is CASSLVFGQGAYEQYF. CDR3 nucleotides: TGTGCCAGCAGCTTAGTCTTCGGACAGGGGGCCTACGAGCAGTACTTC.

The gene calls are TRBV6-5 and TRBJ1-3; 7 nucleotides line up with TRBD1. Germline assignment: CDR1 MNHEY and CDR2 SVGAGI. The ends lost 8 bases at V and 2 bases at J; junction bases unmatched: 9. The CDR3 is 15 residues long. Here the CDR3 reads CASREGTAPGNTIYF. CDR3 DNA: TGTGCCAGCCGGGAGGGGACAGCCCCTGGAAACACCATATATTTT.

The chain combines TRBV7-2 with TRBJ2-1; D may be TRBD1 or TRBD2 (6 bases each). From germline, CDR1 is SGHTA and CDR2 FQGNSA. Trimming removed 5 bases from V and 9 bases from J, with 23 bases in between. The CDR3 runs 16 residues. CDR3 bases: TGTGCCAGCAGCCCCCAATGGAGCGGAGGGGGTAGTGAGCAGTTCTTC. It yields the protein CASSPQWSGGGSEQFF. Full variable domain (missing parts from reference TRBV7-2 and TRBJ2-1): GAGVSQSPSNKVTEKGKDVELRCDPISGHTALYWYRQSLGQGLEFLIYFQGNSAPDKSGLPSDRFSAERTGGSVSTLTIQRTQQEDSAVYLCASSPQWSGGGSEQFFGPGTRLTVL.

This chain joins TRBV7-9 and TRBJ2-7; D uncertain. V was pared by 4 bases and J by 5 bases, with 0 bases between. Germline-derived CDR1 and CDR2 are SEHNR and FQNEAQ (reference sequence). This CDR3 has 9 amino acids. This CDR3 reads CASSYEQYF. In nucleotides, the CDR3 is TGTGCCAGCAGCTACGAGCAGTACTTC. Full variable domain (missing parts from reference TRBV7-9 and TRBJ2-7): DTGVSQNPRHKITKRGQNVTFRCDPISEHNRLYWYRQTLGQGPEFLTYFQNEAQLEKSRLLSDRFSAERPKGSFSTLEIQRTEQGDSAMYLCASSYEQYFGPGTRLTVT.

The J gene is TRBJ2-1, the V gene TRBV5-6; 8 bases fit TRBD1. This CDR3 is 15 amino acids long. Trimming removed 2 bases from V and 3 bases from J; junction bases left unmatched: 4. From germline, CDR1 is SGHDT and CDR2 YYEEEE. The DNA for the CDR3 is TGTGCCAGCAGCTTCATGGACAGGGACTACAATGAGCAGTTCTTC. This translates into CASSFMDRDYNEQFF.

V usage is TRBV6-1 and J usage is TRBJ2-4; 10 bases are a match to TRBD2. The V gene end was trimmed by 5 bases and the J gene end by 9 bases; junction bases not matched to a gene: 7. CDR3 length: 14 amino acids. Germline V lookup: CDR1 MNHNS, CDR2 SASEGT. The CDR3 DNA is TGTGCCAGCAGTCCCAGCGGGGGGGCCGGCATTCAGTACTTC. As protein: CASSPSGGAGIQYF.

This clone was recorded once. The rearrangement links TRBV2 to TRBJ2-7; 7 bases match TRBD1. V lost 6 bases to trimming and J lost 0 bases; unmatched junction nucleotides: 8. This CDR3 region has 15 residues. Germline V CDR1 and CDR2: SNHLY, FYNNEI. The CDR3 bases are TGTGCCAGCAGCAACCCCGCAGGGGGCTCCTACGAGCAGTACTTC. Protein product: CASSNPAGGSYEQYF.

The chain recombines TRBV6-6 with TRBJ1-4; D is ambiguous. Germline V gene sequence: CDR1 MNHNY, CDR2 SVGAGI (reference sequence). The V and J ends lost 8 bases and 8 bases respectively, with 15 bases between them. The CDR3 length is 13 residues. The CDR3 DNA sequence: TGTGCCAGCCTTCTCTCGCCTGACGAAAAACTGTTTTTT. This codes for CASLLSPDEKLFF.

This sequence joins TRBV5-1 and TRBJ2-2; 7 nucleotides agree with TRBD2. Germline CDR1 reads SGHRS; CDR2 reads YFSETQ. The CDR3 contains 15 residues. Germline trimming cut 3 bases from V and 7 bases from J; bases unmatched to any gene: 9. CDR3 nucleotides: TGCGCCAGCAGCTATACGACTAGCTTAGGCGGGGAGCTGTTTTTT. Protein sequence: CASSYTTSLGGELFF. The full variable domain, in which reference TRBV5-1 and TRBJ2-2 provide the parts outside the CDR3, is KAGVTQTPRYLIKTRGQQVTLSCSPISGHRSVSWYQQTPGQGLQFLFEYFSETQRNKGNFPGRFSGRQFSNSRSEMNVSTLELGDSALYLCASSYTTSLGGELFFGEGSRLTVL.

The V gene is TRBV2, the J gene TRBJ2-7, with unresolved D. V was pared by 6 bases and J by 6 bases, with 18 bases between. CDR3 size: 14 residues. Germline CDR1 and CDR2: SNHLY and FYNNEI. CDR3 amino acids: CASREQPGLGEQYF. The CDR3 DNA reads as TGTGCCAGCAGGGAACAGCCCGGATTGGGCGAGCAGTACTTC.

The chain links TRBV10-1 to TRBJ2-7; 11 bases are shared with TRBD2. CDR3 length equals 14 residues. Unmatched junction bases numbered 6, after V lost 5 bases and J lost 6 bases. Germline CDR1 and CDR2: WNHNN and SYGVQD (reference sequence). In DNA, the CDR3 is TGCGCCAGCAGTAAAACTAGCGGGAGTACCGAGCAGTACTTC. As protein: CASSKTSGSTEQYF.

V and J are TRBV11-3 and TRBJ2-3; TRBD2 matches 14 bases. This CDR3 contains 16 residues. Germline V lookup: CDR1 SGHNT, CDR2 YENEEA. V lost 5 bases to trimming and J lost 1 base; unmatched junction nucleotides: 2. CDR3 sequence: CASSKTSGGGTDTQYF. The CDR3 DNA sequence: TGTGCCAGCAGCAAGACTAGCGGGGGGGGCACAGATACGCAGTATTTT.

CDR3 amino acids: CASSLWPSSYNEQFF. The CDR3 DNA reads as TGTGCCAGCAGCTTATGGCCTAGCTCCTACAATGAGCAGTTCTTC. This chain links TRBV7-2 with TRBJ2-1, with D hard to call. Germline lookup yields CDR1 SGHTA and CDR2 FQGNSA. V lost 2 bases and J 0 bases, leaving 8 bases between the germline ends. The CDR3 consists of 15 residues.

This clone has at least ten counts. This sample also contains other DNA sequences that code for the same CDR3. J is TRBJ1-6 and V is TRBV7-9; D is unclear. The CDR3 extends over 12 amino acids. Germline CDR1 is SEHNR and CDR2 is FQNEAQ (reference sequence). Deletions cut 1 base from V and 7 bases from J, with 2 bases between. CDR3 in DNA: TGTGCCAGCAGCTTAGGGAATTCACCCCTCCACTTT. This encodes CASSLGNSPLHF. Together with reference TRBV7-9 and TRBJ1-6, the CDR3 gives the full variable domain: DTGVSQNPRHKITKRGQNVTFRCDPISEHNRLYWYRQTLGQGPEFLTYFQNEAQLEKSRLLSDRFSAERPKGSFSTLEIQRTEQGDSAMYLCASSLGNSPLHFGNGTRLTVT.

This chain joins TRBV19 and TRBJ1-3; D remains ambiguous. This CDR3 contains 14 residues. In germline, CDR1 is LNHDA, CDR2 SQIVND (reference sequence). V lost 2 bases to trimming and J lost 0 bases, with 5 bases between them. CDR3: CASSITASGNTIYF. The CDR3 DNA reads TGTGCCAGTAGTATAACTGCCTCTGGAAACACCATATATTTT.

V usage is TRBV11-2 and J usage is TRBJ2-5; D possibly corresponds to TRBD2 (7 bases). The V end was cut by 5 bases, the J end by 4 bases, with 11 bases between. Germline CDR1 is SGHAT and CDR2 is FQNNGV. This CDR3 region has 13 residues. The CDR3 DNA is TGTGCCAGCAGCATCGGGGGGCCAGAGACCCAGTACTTC. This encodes CASSIGGPETQYF.

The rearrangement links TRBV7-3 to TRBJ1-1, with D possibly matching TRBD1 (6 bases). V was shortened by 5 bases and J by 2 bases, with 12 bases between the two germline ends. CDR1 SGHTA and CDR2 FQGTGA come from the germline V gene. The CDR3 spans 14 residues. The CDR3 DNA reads TGTGCCAGCAGCCCCGACAGGATAAACACTGAAGCTTTCTTT. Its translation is CASSPDRINTEAFF.

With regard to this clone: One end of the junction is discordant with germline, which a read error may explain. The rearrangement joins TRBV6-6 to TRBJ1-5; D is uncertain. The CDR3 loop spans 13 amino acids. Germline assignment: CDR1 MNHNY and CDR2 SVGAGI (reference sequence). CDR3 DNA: TGTGCCAGCACCCCGGGAGGGAATCCGCCCCAGCATTTT. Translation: CASTPGGNPPQHF.

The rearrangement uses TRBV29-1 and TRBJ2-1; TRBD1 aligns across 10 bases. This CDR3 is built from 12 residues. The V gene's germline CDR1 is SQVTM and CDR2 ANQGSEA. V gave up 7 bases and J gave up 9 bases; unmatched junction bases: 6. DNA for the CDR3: TGCAGCGGCGGGGACAGGGGAACTGAGCAGTTCTTC. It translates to CSGGDRGTEQFF.

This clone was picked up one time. In DNA form, the CDR3 reads TGTGCCAGCAGGGGGGTCCTCAATCAGCCCCAGCATTTT. Translating it yields CASRGVLNQPQHF. The rearrangement uses TRBV2 and TRBJ1-5, with D possibly matching TRBD1 (5 bases). The CDR3 is 13 residues long. V shed 6 bases and J shed 3 bases, with 9 bases lying between them. In germline, CDR1 is SNHLY, CDR2 FYNNEI.

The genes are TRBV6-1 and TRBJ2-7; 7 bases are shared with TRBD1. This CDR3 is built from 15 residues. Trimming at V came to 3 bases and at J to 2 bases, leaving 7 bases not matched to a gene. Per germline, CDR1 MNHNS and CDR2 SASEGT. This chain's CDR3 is CASSDTPGQPYEQYF. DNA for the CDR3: TGTGCCAGCAGTGACACTCCGGGACAGCCCTACGAGCAGTACTTC.

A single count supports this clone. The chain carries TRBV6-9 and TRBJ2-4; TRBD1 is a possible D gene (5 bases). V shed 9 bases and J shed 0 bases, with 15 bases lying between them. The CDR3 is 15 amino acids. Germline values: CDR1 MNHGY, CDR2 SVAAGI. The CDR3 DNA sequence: TGTGCCAGTAACCCCAGGGCCGTAGCCAAAAACATTCAGTACTTC. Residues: CASNPRAVAKNIQYF.

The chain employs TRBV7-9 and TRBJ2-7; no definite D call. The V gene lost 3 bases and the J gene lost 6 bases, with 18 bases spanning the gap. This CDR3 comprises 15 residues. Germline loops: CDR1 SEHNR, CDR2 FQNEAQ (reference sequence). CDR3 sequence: CASSFLVGTSGEQYF. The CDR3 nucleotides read TGTGCCAGCAGCTTTCTTGTAGGTACGTCTGGCGAGCAGTACTTC.

DNA of the CDR3: TGTGCCAGTAGTATCCCGCTAGCGGGAGGACCCAATGAGCAGTTCTTC. This gives the protein CASSIPLAGGPNEQFF. This chain connects TRBV19 to TRBJ2-1; TRBD2 agrees at 11 bases. V dropped 3 bases and J dropped 6; count of bases not matched to a gene: 7. Germline CDR1 and CDR2: LNHDA and SQIVND (reference sequence). The CDR3 runs to 16 residues. The full variable domain, its missing parts supplied by reference TRBV19 and TRBJ2-1, is DGGITQSPKYLFRKEGQNVTLSCEQNLNHDAMYWYRQDPGQGLRLIYYSQIVNDFQKGDIAEGYSVSREKKESFPLTVTSAQKNPTAFYLCASSIPLAGGPNEQFFGPGTRLTVL.

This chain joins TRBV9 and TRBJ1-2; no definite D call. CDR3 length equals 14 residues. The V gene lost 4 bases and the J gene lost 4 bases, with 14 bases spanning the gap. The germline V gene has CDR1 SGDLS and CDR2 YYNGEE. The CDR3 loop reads CASSLGRASYGYTF. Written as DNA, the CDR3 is TGTGCCAGCAGCCTAGGTAGAGCCTCCTATGGCTACACCTTC.

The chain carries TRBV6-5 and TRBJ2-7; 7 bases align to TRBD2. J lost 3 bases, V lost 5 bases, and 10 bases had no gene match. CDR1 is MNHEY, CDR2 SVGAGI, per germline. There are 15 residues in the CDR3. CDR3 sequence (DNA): TGTGCCAGCAGTACCGAGGCTAGCGGCTTCTACGAGCAGTACTTC. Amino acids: CASSTEASGFYEQYF.

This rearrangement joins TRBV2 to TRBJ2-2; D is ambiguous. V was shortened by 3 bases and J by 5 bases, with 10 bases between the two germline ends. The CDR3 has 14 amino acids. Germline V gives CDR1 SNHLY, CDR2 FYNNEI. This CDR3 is CASSDTTRTGELFF. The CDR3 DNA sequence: TGTGCCAGCAGTGATACAACGAGGACCGGGGAGCTGTTTTTT.

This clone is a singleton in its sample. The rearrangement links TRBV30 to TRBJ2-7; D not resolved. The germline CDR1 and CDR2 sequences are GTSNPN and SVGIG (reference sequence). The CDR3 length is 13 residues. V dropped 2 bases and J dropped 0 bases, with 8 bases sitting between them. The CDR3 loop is CAWSPPNSYEQYF. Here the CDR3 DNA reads TGTGCCTGGAGTCCACCTAACTCCTACGAGCAGTACTTC.

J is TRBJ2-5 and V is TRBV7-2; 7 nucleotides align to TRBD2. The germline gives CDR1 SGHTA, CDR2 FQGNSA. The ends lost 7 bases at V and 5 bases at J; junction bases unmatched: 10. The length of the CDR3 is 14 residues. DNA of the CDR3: TGTGCCAGCATCTTCGGACTAGGCGGCGAGACCCAGTACTTC. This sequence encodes CASIFGLGGETQYF.